This passage covers 31 T cell receptor beta chains from one sample sequenced in a study of shared T cell receptors in the human thymus (dated by TCRdb to the early 2020s). The library relied on the immunoSEQ multiplex PCR assay. The table was pulled from immuneACCESS by TCRdb, which kept in-frame rearrangements only. Such tables lose some clones; where checked, under half of the loss comes from unresolved V genes, and the rest has no known cause. The sample has around 730,000 clones on record, 75% to 90% of them singletons. The top ten constitute 0.008% to 0.011% of the sample. This same sample was also taken into another study, of human thymus T cells.

Sequencing input: thymocytes. These receptors originate from a girl in the first two years of life with a congenital heart defect. Donor details come from another sample of the same person, matched by shared clones.

The chain couples TRBV27 to TRBJ1-6; D possibly corresponds to TRBD1 (5 bases). Looked up from germline, CDR1 is MNHEY and CDR2 is SMNVEV (reference sequence). With 6 bases removed from V and 8 bases from J, the gap between germline ends came to 14 bases. The CDR3 extends over 14 amino acids. The CDR3 protein is CASSQTVKDSPLHF. CDR3 in DNA: TGTGCCAGCAGCCAGACAGTAAAGGATTCACCCCTCCACTTT.

The chain joins TRBV19 to TRBJ1-6; 8 bases match TRBD1. The germline V gene has CDR1 LNHDA and CDR2 SQIVND (reference sequence). The CDR3 contains 15 residues. V lost 7 bases, J lost 10 bases, and 12 bases stayed unmatched. CDR3: CASTDQGAVGSPLHF. The CDR3 nucleotides are TGTGCCAGTACCGATCAGGGGGCGGTAGGATCACCCCTCCACTTT.

The table lists this clone with a few counts. The CDR3 region is CASSELTTGGETQYF. The CDR3, as DNA: TGTGCCAGCAGCGAACTGACGACAGGGGGAGAGACCCAGTACTTC. The rearrangement uses TRBV7-6 and TRBJ2-5; 9 nucleotides align to TRBD1. Per the germline V gene, CDR1 is SGHVS and CDR2 is FNYEAQ. The CDR3 extends over 15 amino acids. V lost 5 bases, J lost 4 bases, and 8 bases stayed unmatched.

The count of this clone is one. This chain connects TRBV27 to TRBJ1-6; 7 positions agree with TRBD1. The V and J ends lost 7 bases and 5 bases, in that order; junction bases with no gene match: 20. The CDR3 loop spans 19 amino acids. Germline V gives CDR1 MNHEY, CDR2 SMNVEV (reference sequence). CDR3 loop: CASTSMDRNYGGNNSPLHF. The CDR3 nucleotides read TGTGCCAGCACCTCTATGGACAGGAATTACGGCGGTAATAATTCACCCCTCCACTTT.

This chain connects TRBV11-2 to TRBJ2-7; 9 bases are a match to TRBD1. CDR1 is SGHAT and CDR2 is FQNNGV in the germline V gene. The CDR3 sequence is 19 residues long. V lost 2 bases and J lost 3; bases outside the gene matches: 17. The CDR3 sequence is CASSLFGTDKTGGNYEQYF. In nucleotides, the CDR3 is TGTGCCAGCAGCTTATTCGGTACCGATAAGACAGGGGGTAACTACGAGCAGTACTTC.

The rearrangement links TRBV10-3 to TRBJ1-2; tentatively, D is TRBD1 (5 bases). The CDR3 runs to 13 residues. Germline CDR1 and CDR2: ENHRY and SYGVKD. V shed 2 bases and J shed 4 bases, with 8 bases lying between them. For the CDR3, the DNA is TGTGCCATCAGTGAGCCAAGGGGCTATGGCTACACCTTC. Its protein product is CAISEPRGYGYTF.

V and J are TRBV4-1 and TRBJ1-2; 7 nucleotides agree with TRBD1. Germline-derived CDR1 and CDR2 are MGHRA and YSYEKL. V lost 4 bases to trimming and J lost 3 bases; unmatched junction nucleotides: 11. The CDR3 sequence is 16 residues long. The CDR3 protein is CASSPTYRGLYYGYTF. As DNA, the CDR3 is TGCGCCAGCAGCCCGACCTATAGGGGGCTTTACTATGGCTACACCTTC.

The chain joins TRBV12-5 to TRBJ1-1; TRBD1 matches 7 bases. The CDR3 sequence is 14 residues long. V shed 6 bases, J shed 1 base, and the junction held 5 bases outside the gene matches. From germline, CDR1 is LGHNT and CDR2 FRNRAP. DNA of the CDR3: TGTGCTAGTGGAACCGGGACAGCGAACACTGAAGCTTTCTTT. Its translation is CASGTGTANTEAFF.

With respect to this clone: The junction does not match germline at one end; this may be a read error. This chain uses TRBV2 with TRBJ1-2, with no clear D. Germline V gene sequence: CDR1 SNHLY, CDR2 FYNNEI. CDR3 size: 13 residues. CDR3 loop: CASSETQKGVSVF. CDR3 in DNA: TGTGCCAGCAGTGAAACTCAGAAAGGAGTATCTGTCTTC.

The V and J genes are TRBV6-1 and TRBJ2-5, with TRBD2 as a possible D gene (5 bases). Trimming left V 6 bases short and J 5 bases short, with 13 bases between. The V gene's germline CDR1 is MNHNS and CDR2 SASEGT. The length of the CDR3 is 13 residues. CDR3: CASRQTSGETQYF. The CDR3 bases are TGTGCCAGCAGGCAGACATCGGGGGAGACCCAGTACTTC.

The chain has TRBV19 and TRBJ2-3; 9 positions agree with TRBD2. Looked up from germline, CDR1 is LNHDA and CDR2 is SQIVND (reference sequence). Germline trimming cut 4 bases from V and 3 bases from J; bases unmatched to any gene: 11. The CDR3 spans 17 residues. The DNA of the CDR3 is TGTGCCAGTAGTACGCACGAGCGGGGGGCCGGTACAGATACGCAGTATTTT. Encoded protein: CASSTHERGAGTDTQYF.

This chain links TRBV5-1 with TRBJ2-1; a possible D gene is TRBD1 (5 bases). This CDR3 is built from 12 residues. Between the trimmed V and J ends, which lost 6 bases and 4 bases, there was a span of 8 bases. Germline CDR1 is SGHRS and CDR2 is YFSETQ. CDR3 coding DNA: TGCGCCAGCATAGGACATTACAATGAGCAGTTCTTC. This codes for CASIGHYNEQFF.

CDR3 in amino acids: CASSIDFGSGGAGDTQYF. Here the CDR3 DNA reads TGTGCCAGTAGTATAGATTTTGGTAGCGGGGGGGCGGGCGATACGCAGTATTTT. The gene calls are TRBV19 and TRBJ2-3; TRBD2 matches at 11 bases. Trimming removed 0 bases from V and 6 bases from J; junction bases left unmatched: 11. The CDR3 is 18 residues long. Germline V gene lookup returns CDR1 LNHDA and CDR2 SQIVND (reference sequence).

The chain carries TRBV13 and TRBJ2-3; 13 bases are a match to TRBD2. CDR1 PRHDT and CDR2 FYEKMQ come from the germline V gene (reference sequence). CDR3 length equals 17 residues. V gave up 2 bases and J gave up 7 bases; unmatched junction bases: 9. CDR3 bases: TGTGCCAGCAGCTTACCAAGAACTAGCGGGGGGGAGAATACGCAGTATTTT. Residues: CASSLPRTSGGENTQYF.

The J gene is TRBJ1-2, the V gene TRBV9; D gene uncertain. The germline V gene encodes CDR1 SGDLS and CDR2 YYNGEE. This CDR3 comprises 14 residues. Deletions cut 4 bases from V and 3 bases from J, with 13 bases between. As DNA, the CDR3 is TGTGCCAGCAGCACCCAGGCATCCCACTATGGCTACACCTTC. Translated, it gives CASSTQASHYGYTF.

The gene calls are TRBV5-1 and TRBJ1-2; the D gene is possibly TRBD1 (5 bases). There are 12 residues in the CDR3. The germline gives CDR1 SGHRS, CDR2 YFSETQ. Trimming removed 5 bases at V and 8 bases at J, with 13 bases between. In nucleotides, the CDR3 is TGCGCCAGCAGAACAGGTCCTGGGGGCTACACCTTC. It yields the protein CASRTGPGGYTF. Complete variable domain (other parts from reference TRBV5-1 and TRBJ1-2): KAGVTQTPRYLIKTRGQQVTLSCSPISGHRSVSWYQQTPGQGLQFLFEYFSETQRNKGNFPGRFSGRQFSNSRSEMNVSTLELGDSALYLCASRTGPGGYTFGSGTRLTVV.

V and J are TRBV27 and TRBJ1-1; the match to TRBD1 covers 11 bases. V shed 5 bases, J shed 2 bases, and the junction held 22 bases outside the gene matches. Per germline, CDR1 MNHEY and CDR2 SMNVEV (reference sequence). There are 21 residues in the CDR3. This chain's CDR3 is CASSARTGGSGGGRGNTEAFF. The DNA for the CDR3 is TGTGCCAGCAGTGCCCGGACAGGGGGCAGTGGGGGGGGGAGGGGAAACACTGAAGCTTTCTTT.

The chain joins TRBV7-6 to TRBJ2-3; D unresolved. The CDR3 consists of 16 residues. V shed 1 base and J shed 1 base, with 12 bases lying between them. Per the germline V gene, CDR1 is SGHVS and CDR2 is FNYEAQ. The CDR3 sequence is CASSLVLGSGTDTQYF. The CDR3, as DNA: TGTGCCAGCAGCTTAGTACTGGGCTCGGGCACAGATACGCAGTATTTT.

The chain combines TRBV6-5 with TRBJ2-1; the D gene is possibly TRBD2 (7 bases). CDR1 and CDR2 from the germline V gene are MNHEY and SVGAGI. Trimming pared 2 bases from V and 15 bases from J, leaving 17 bases between. The length of the CDR3 is 13 residues. CDR3 residues: CASSYAGGQLRFF. In DNA form, the CDR3 reads TGTGCCAGCAGTTACGCCGGGGGGCAGTTGCGGTTCTTC.

This rearrangement joins TRBV7-9 to TRBJ2-3; TRBD1 might be the D (6 bases). CDR3 size: 17 residues. The germline gives CDR1 SEHNR, CDR2 FQNEAQ (reference sequence). The V gene lost 5 bases and the J gene lost 0 bases, with 18 bases spanning the gap. The CDR3 DNA sequence: TGTGCCAGCAGCCCAACGGGGACATTCGTTAGCACAGATACGCAGTATTTT. Its translation is CASSPTGTFVSTDTQYF. Full variable domain (outside the CDR3, taken from reference TRBV7-9 and TRBJ2-3): DTGVSQNPRHKITKRGQNVTFRCDPISEHNRLYWYRQTLGQGPEFLTYFQNEAQLEKSRLLSDRFSAERPKGSFSTLEIQRTEQGDSAMYLCASSPTGTFVSTDTQYFGPGTRLTVL.

The chain has TRBV4-3 and TRBJ1-1; D is ambiguous. The V end was cut by 0 bases, the J end by 2 bases, with 22 bases between. This CDR3 is built from 19 residues. The germline gives CDR1 LGHNA, CDR2 YSLEER. CDR3 amino acids: CASSQEPVLVRFPNTEAFF. The CDR3 bases are TGCGCCAGCAGCCAAGAACCAGTTCTCGTTCGTTTCCCAAACACTGAAGCTTTCTTT.

The V and J genes are TRBV15 and TRBJ1-2, with D possibly TRBD1 on 6 matching bases. Per germline, CDR1 LNHNV and CDR2 YYDKDF (reference sequence). This CDR3 comprises 14 residues. V lost 5 bases, J lost 8 bases, and 18 bases lay in between. The CDR3 nucleotides are TGTGCCACCAGCGGTTGTAACAGGGCCGAGGGCTACACCTTC. Protein sequence: CATSGCNRAEGYTF.

This rearrangement joins TRBV6-1 to TRBJ2-1, with 7 bases matching TRBD1. V trimming: 3 bases; J trimming: 8 bases; junction bases outside the gene matches: 7. This CDR3 contains 14 residues. Germline V lookup: CDR1 MNHNS, CDR2 SASEGT. The CDR3 here is CASSDQQGWHEQFF. CDR3 DNA: TGTGCCAGCAGTGACCAACAGGGGTGGCATGAGCAGTTCTTC.

CDR3 in DNA: TGTGCCAGCGGTTTTGAGGCTAGCGGGGAGTTGGATACGCAGTATTTT. Translation: CASGFEASGELDTQYF. J is TRBJ2-3 and V is TRBV5-4; 9 bases map to TRBD2. The CDR3 has 16 amino acids. The germline CDR1 and CDR2 sequences are SGHNT and YYREEE (reference sequence). The trim removed 7 bases at V and 6 bases at J, leaving 15 bases unmatched.

V and J are TRBV6-1 and TRBJ2-7, with 9 bases fitting TRBD1. Trimming at V came to 6 bases and at J to 6 bases, leaving 12 bases not matched to a gene. This CDR3 is built from 15 residues. CDR1 and CDR2 (germline): MNHNS, SASEGT. DNA for the CDR3: TGTGCCAGCAGGCCACCCTCGGACAGGGGTGGCGAGCAGTACTTC. It translates to CASRPPSDRGGEQYF.

CDR3 coding DNA: TGTGCCAGCTGTACGAGGGCCCACAATGAGCAGTTCTTC. Its protein is CASCTRAHNEQFF. The genes are TRBV27 and TRBJ2-1, with D perhaps matching TRBD2 (5 bases). Between the trimmed V and J ends, which lost 8 bases and 5 bases, there was a span of 13 bases. Germline V gene lookup returns CDR1 MNHEY and CDR2 SMNVEV (reference sequence). The CDR3 is 13 amino acids.

In this sample, this clone turned up once. V is TRBV19 and J is TRBJ1-5; D possibly corresponds to TRBD1 (6 bases). The length of the CDR3 is 17 residues. Germline V gene data show CDR1 as LNHDA and CDR2 as SQIVND (reference sequence). Trimming removed 5 bases from V and 1 base from J, with 18 bases in between. CDR3 nucleotides: TGTGCCAGTAGTGCGGGGGCGATTCCTCGGAGCAATCAGCCCCAGCATTTT. Translation gives CASSAGAIPRSNQPQHF.

This rearrangement joins TRBV19 to TRBJ2-3, with 7 nucleotides matching TRBD1. The CDR3 is made up of 18 amino acids. Germline CDR1 and CDR2: LNHDA and SQIVND (reference sequence). Trimming cost V 4 bases and J 1 base; bases outside gene matches: 14. In DNA form, the CDR3 reads TGTGCCAGTAGTACTCTAATGGGACAGAACAAAGGCACAGATACGCAGTATTTT. Encoded protein: CASSTLMGQNKGTDTQYF.

The chain is built from TRBV6-1 and TRBJ2-5; 7 nucleotides agree with TRBD1. CDR3 length equals 15 residues. V was clipped by 5 bases and J by 2 bases; unmatched bases: 8. In germline, CDR1 is MNHNS, CDR2 SASEGT. CDR3 sequence: CASSTGTAVQETQYF. The CDR3 DNA follows: TGTGCCAGCAGTACCGGGACAGCGGTACAAGAGACCCAGTACTTC.

The chain combines TRBV27 with TRBJ2-1, with unresolved D. CDR3 length: 15 residues. Between the trimmed V and J ends, which lost 5 bases and 3 bases, there was a span of 14 bases. Germline CDR1 and CDR2: MNHEY and SMNVEV (reference sequence). The CDR3: CASSPIDKFYNEQFF. CDR3 sequence (DNA): TGTGCCAGCAGTCCAATCGACAAATTCTACAATGAGCAGTTCTTC.

The genes are TRBV19 and TRBJ1-1; tentative D call: TRBD1 (5 bases). CDR3 size: 14 residues. V shed 7 bases and J shed 0 bases, with 12 bases lying between them. The germline V gene has CDR1 LNHDA and CDR2 SQIVND (reference sequence). Written as DNA, the CDR3 is TGTGCCAGTACTCCACAGGCTATGAACACTGAAGCTTTCTTT. Amino acid sequence: CASTPQAMNTEAFF. The full variable domain, rest sourced from reference TRBV19 and TRBJ1-1, is DGGITQSPKYLFRKEGQNVTLSCEQNLNHDAMYWYRQDPGQGLRLIYYSQIVNDFQKGDIAEGYSVSREKKESFPLTVTSAQKNPTAFYLCASTPQAMNTEAFFGQGTRLTVV.